This T cell receptor beta chain was captured by sequencing in a study of CD8 T cells in ankylosing spondylitis. Study-level findings and limits: Characteristic of ankylosing spondylitis blood, it appeared, was a TCR beta motif comprising roughly 8 highly homologous variants. Disease-linked clones displayed a CD8+ phenotype and appeared relatively rarely in peripheral blood.

Quantitative 5'-RACE with molecular barcodes generated TCR beta libraries. One entry per CDR3 protein results from TCRdb running MiXCR on the 5' RACE reads. This sample has some 220,000 distinct CDR3 sequences, with about 7.3% found just once. Ten or more counts support this clonotype. Its antigen is not known. V dropped 0 bases and J dropped 4; count of bases not matched to a gene: 9. CDR3 length: 18 residues. Germline V gene data show CDR1 as SGDLS and CDR2 as YYNGEE. The receptor's source is a male donor with ankylosing spondylitis. The rearrangement joins TRBV9 to TRBJ2-1; 11 bases are shared with TRBD2. Sequencing was carried out using blood, either unsorted or a sorted T cell fraction (not recorded which). CDR3 loop: CASSVEITSGSFYNEQFF. Here the CDR3 DNA reads TGTGCCAGCAGCGTAGAAATAACTAGCGGGAGCTTTTACAATGAGCAGTTCTTC.